Sequencing of this T cell receptor beta chain was carried out in a study of blood T cell repertoires in COVID-19. How the authors handled the data: For nucleated cells, counts were estimated from reference gene primer amplification. The repertoire was sequenced with immunoSEQ multiplex PCR; TCRdb's copy has only in-frame clones and lacks some. V and J calls and clone size are those listed in that table; D and trimming were worked out from the DNA. The sample carries about 140,000 clones, roughly 80% recorded once. The ends lost 4 bases at V and 8 bases at J; junction bases unmatched: 2. The CDR3 spans 13 residues. Germline-derived CDR1 and CDR2 are MRHNA and SNTAGT.

The TCR sequence derives from a woman between 18 and 29 years old who had been exposed to COVID-19. The sample comprised PBMCs or T cells enriched from blood (not recorded which). The rearrangement uses TRBV6-4 and TRBJ2-2, with 9 bases lining up with TRBD2. The DNA of the CDR3 is TGTGCCAGCAGTGCCCTAGCGGGAGGGGAGCTGTTTTTT. Amino acid sequence: CASSALAGGELFF.